One and the same sample provided the 7 T cell receptor beta chains below, sequenced in a study of T cell responses to AZD1222 COVID-19 vaccine. Method: immunoSEQ multiplex PCR; TCRdb's copy keeps in-frame clones and lacks some. The sample comprises under 200,000 clones, approximately 90% of which are singletons, and roughly 27% rests with the top ten. The starting material was peripheral blood, obtained 28 days after the second AZD1222 dose. The receptors shown here come from an adult who received the AZD1222 COVID-19 vaccine.

V usage is TRBV5-5 and J usage is TRBJ2-5, with 7 positions matching TRBD1. V trimming: 4 bases; J trimming: 2 bases; junction bases outside the gene matches: 11. Germline V gene data show CDR1 as SGHKS and CDR2 as YYEKEE (reference sequence). The CDR3 covers 16 residues. The CDR3: CASSQPTGTKQETQYF. The CDR3 DNA is TGTGCCAGCAGCCAACCGACAGGGACCAAGCAAGAGACCCAGTACTTC.

The chain recombines TRBV4-1 with TRBJ1-1, with D unresolved. V shed 3 bases and J shed 0 bases, with 11 bases lying between them. Germline CDR1 MGHRA, CDR2 YSYEKL. The CDR3 consists of 15 residues. CDR3 sequence reads: CASSQRAAMNTEAFF. Here the CDR3 DNA reads TGCGCCAGCAGCCAGAGGGCAGCTATGAACACTGAAGCTTTCTTT.

This clone was found once. The chain links TRBV9 to TRBJ2-5; 7 bases are shared with TRBD2. V lost 5 bases to trimming and J lost 5 bases; unmatched junction nucleotides: 9. CDR3 length: 14 amino acids. The germline CDR1 and CDR2 sequences are SGDLS and YYNGEE. CDR3 DNA: TGTGCCAGCAGTGGAGGGGCCGGGAGGGAGACCCAGTACTTC. The encoded protein is CASSGGAGRETQYF.

Concerning this clone: This may arise from a read error, as a much more abundant clone is one base away. J is TRBJ2-7 and V is TRBV27; D remains unclear. CDR1 and CDR2 from the germline V gene are MNHEY and SMNVEV (reference sequence). The CDR3 has 11 amino acids. V lost 3 bases and J 2 bases, leaving 2 bases between the germline ends. In DNA, the CDR3 is TGTGCCAGCAGTTTCCCCTACGAGCAGTACTTC. Translation gives CASSFPYEQYF.

The genes are TRBV5-1 and TRBJ2-3; 9 bases fit TRBD2. CDR1 is SGHRS, CDR2 YFSETQ, per germline. V shed 0 bases, J shed 0 bases, and the junction held 2 bases outside the gene matches. There are 16 residues in the CDR3. CDR3 in amino acids: CASSLGGLASTDTQYF. The CDR3 nucleotides are TGCGCCAGCAGCTTGGGGGGACTAGCCAGCACAGATACGCAGTATTTT. Full variable domain (missing parts from reference TRBV5-1 and TRBJ2-3): KAGVTQTPRYLIKTRGQQVTLSCSPISGHRSVSWYQQTPGQGLQFLFEYFSETQRNKGNFPGRFSGRQFSNSRSEMNVSTLELGDSALYLCASSLGGLASTDTQYFGPGTRLTVL.

The chain couples TRBV6-5 to TRBJ2-3; TRBD2 is a possible D gene (6 bases). Germline assignment: CDR1 MNHEY and CDR2 SVGAGI. V lost 4 bases and J 6 bases, leaving 14 bases between the germline ends. The CDR3 contains 14 residues. The CDR3 sequence is CASSFRLDVDTQYF. The DNA for the CDR3 is TGTGCCAGCAGTTTTAGACTAGATGTGGATACGCAGTATTTT.

The DNA of the CDR3 is TGTGCCAGCAGCTTGGCCAGCTCTGGGGCCAACGTCCTGACTTTC. This codes for CASSLASSGANVLTF. The J gene is TRBJ2-6, the V gene TRBV5-4, with D uncertain. Germline-derived CDR1 and CDR2 are SGHNT and YYREEE (reference sequence). The CDR3 has 15 amino acids. Trimming removed 0 bases at V and 0 bases at J, with 4 bases between.